The rows below give T cell receptor beta chains drawn from one sample of a study of blood T cell repertoires in COVID-19. Measured with immunoSEQ multiplex PCR; TCRdb has only the in-frame clones, and not every one. This sample has around 260,000 clones; roughly 90% occur once, and the top ten carry 3.5% to 4.5%. Input material: peripheral blood. The receptors were gathered from a man between 60 and 75 years old who had recovered from COVID-19. CDR3s include the opening cysteine and the closing phenylalanine or tryptophan. D genes are given only for firm matches.

cdr3_aa j_call v_call d_call
CASSPPGGLVGNTIYF TRBJ1-3 TRBV3-1/TRBV3-2 -
CASATGGSFYGYTF TRBJ1-2 TRBV7-9 TRBD1
CALLGGPGANVLTF TRBJ2-6 TRBV30 -
CASRLANQETQYF TRBJ2-5 TRBV6-6 TRBD2
CACMGPNYGYTF TRBJ1-2 TRBV30 -
CASSSRLAPPDTQYF TRBJ2-3 TRBV4-1 TRBD2
CAIRLDRPTLGYTF TRBJ1-2 TRBV10-3 TRBD1
CASSLVEVRTNEKLFF TRBJ1-4 TRBV5-1 -
CASNPDGGGTYNEQFF TRBJ2-1 TRBV7-2 TRBD2
CASSPGQGYYEQFF TRBJ2-1 TRBV5-1 TRBD1
CATSRTGERNTEAFF TRBJ1-1 TRBV15 TRBD1
CSVESGGPEQYF TRBJ2-7 TRBV29-1 TRBD1
CASSSAGADTQYF TRBJ2-3 TRBV12-3/TRBV12-4 TRBD2
CASSLWASTTGPDTQYF TRBJ2-3 TRBV11-2 -
CAPREREYNEQFF TRBJ2-1 TRBV24-1 TRBD2
CATSSSRGGRFSYEQYF TRBJ2-7 TRBV15 TRBD2
CASTQGGNNYGYTF TRBJ1-2 TRBV9 TRBD1